Detailed here is one TCR beta chain. The data belong to a study of blood T cell repertoires in COVID-19. Method: immunoSEQ multiplex PCR; TCRdb's copy keeps in-frame clones and lacks some. The repertoire has about 89,000 clones, less than 90% of them found once; the top ten carry 1.2%. The CDR3 covers 12 residues. Trimming took off 5 bases at V and 11 bases at J, with 15 bases between the two ends. CDR1 and CDR2 from the germline V gene are SGHAT and FQDESV (reference sequence). The TCR sequence derives from a man older than 75 with active or convalescent COVID-19. The sample comprised peripheral blood. This sequence joins TRBV11-1 and TRBJ1-1; D gene ambiguous. CDR3 nucleotide sequence: TGTGCCAGCAGCCTGAGAGAGGGAGGCGCTTTCTTT. Amino acids: CASSLREGGAFF.